The 24 T cell receptor beta chains in this list originate from one sample, sequenced in a study of T cell responses to AZD1222 COVID-19 vaccine. The method was immunoSEQ multiplex PCR; TCRdb's version includes in-frame clones alone and lacks a portion of them. The repertoire consists of 100,000 to 150,000 clones, with around 85% occurring once and the leading ten covering approximately 4.4%. The sample in question was peripheral blood, obtained 28 days after the second AZD1222 dose. These receptors all stem from an adult who received the AZD1222 COVID-19 vaccine.

The chain employs TRBV4-3 and TRBJ1-4; possible D gene TRBD1, 6 bases. The CDR3 is made up of 15 amino acids. Trimming took off 0 bases at V and 7 bases at J, with 12 bases between the two ends. Germline-derived CDR1 and CDR2 are LGHNA and YSLEER. The CDR3 sequence is CASSQDGRGSEKLFF. The DNA for the CDR3 is TGCGCCAGCAGCCAAGATGGCAGGGGAAGTGAAAAACTGTTTTTT.

The rearrangement links TRBV10-3 to TRBJ1-1; 11 bases align to TRBD1. The germline V gene has CDR1 ENHRY and CDR2 SYGVKD. The length of the CDR3 is 16 residues. V trimming: 7 bases; J trimming: 4 bases; junction bases outside the gene matches: 11. The CDR3 region is CAITDRTGGRSTEAFF. The CDR3 DNA sequence: TGTGCCATCACCGACCGGACAGGGGGCAGGAGCACTGAAGCTTTCTTT.

This rearrangement joins TRBV9 to TRBJ1-1; maybe TRBD1 (6 bases). The CDR3 is made up of 16 amino acids. Trimming stripped 4 bases from V and 0 bases from J, with 16 bases between. Germline-derived CDR1 and CDR2 are SGDLS and YYNGEE. The DNA of the CDR3 is TGTGCCAGCAGCCCCGGAGATGGGACATTGAACACTGAAGCTTTCTTT. This translates into CASSPGDGTLNTEAFF.

The chain is built from TRBV27 and TRBJ2-5; a possible D gene is TRBD2 (5 bases). The CDR3 totals 13 residues. Trimming removed 4 bases from V and 5 bases from J, with 11 bases in between. Germline V gene sequence: CDR1 MNHEY, CDR2 SMNVEV (reference sequence). In DNA, the CDR3 is TGTGCCAGCAGTTACGGGAACGGGGAGACCCAGTACTTC. This encodes CASSYGNGETQYF.

The chain employs TRBV4-2 and TRBJ1-1; unclear D gene. This CDR3 spans 15 amino acids. From germline, CDR1 is LGHNA and CDR2 YNFKEQ. The V and J ends lost 1 base and 3 bases respectively, with 12 bases between them. For the CDR3, the DNA is TGTGCCAGCAGCCAAGGACCACGCGGGGACACTGAAGCTTTCTTT. Translated, it gives CASSQGPRGDTEAFF.

This clone occurred a few times. CDR3 nucleotide sequence: TGTGCCAGCAGTTCCCCGGGACAGGAAAGCAATCAGCCCCAGCATTTT. Its protein is CASSSPGQESNQPQHF. The rearrangement links TRBV28 to TRBJ1-5; 8 bases fit TRBD1. Germline V gene data show CDR1 as MDHEN and CDR2 as SYDVKM. The V gene end was trimmed by 4 bases and the J gene end by 1 base; junction bases not matched to a gene: 6. The CDR3 covers 16 residues.

The chain uses TRBV6-4 and TRBJ2-1, with D perhaps assigned TRBD1 or TRBD2 (6 bases each). The V gene's germline CDR1 is MRHNA and CDR2 SNTAGT. V shed 2 bases and J shed 0 bases, with 14 bases lying between them. The CDR3 is 17 amino acids. This CDR3 reads CASSDTGGGSSYNEQFF. CDR3 DNA sequence: TGTGCCAGCAGTGACACTGGAGGGGGGAGCTCCTACAATGAGCAGTTCTTC.

This rearrangement joins TRBV5-4 to TRBJ1-4; no firm D call. Germline values: CDR1 SGHNT, CDR2 YYREEE (reference sequence). The CDR3 totals 15 residues. Trimming removed 2 bases at V and 2 bases at J, with 10 bases between. CDR3 in amino acids: CASSFEDSTNEKLFF. DNA for the CDR3: TGTGCCAGCAGCTTTGAGGATTCCACTAATGAAAAACTGTTTTTT.

The chain employs TRBV3-1 (or the pseudogene TRBV3-2) and TRBJ2-3; D unclear. The V end was cut by 8 bases, the J end by 0 bases, with 12 bases between. The CDR3 runs to 14 residues. Germline assignment: CDR1 LGHDT and CDR2 YNNKEL (reference sequence). The CDR3 loop reads CASSPGSSTDTQYF. Written as DNA, the CDR3 is TGTGCCAGCTCCCCAGGAAGCAGCACAGATACGCAGTATTTT.

The J gene is TRBJ1-2, the V gene TRBV27; D is perhaps TRBD1 (6 bases). The germline V and J ends were trimmed by 5 bases and 4 bases, with 14 bases remaining between them. The length of the CDR3 is 14 residues. Germline CDR1 reads MNHEY; CDR2 reads SMNVEV (reference sequence). The CDR3, as DNA: TGTGCCAGCAGTCTACAGGGTTGGGTCTATGGCTACACCTTC. It codes for CASSLQGWVYGYTF.

The J gene is TRBJ2-2, the V gene TRBV7-3, with 8 bases fitting TRBD1. V gave up 7 bases and J gave up 3 bases; unmatched junction bases: 10. The CDR3 contains 16 residues. The V gene's germline CDR1 is SGHTA and CDR2 FQGTGA. CDR3 DNA sequence: TGTGCCAGCACCCAGGGTACAGGGGGTCACACCGGGGAGCTGTTTTTT. Its protein product is CASTQGTGGHTGELFF.

Written as DNA, the CDR3 is TGTGCCAGCAGATGGGGGGGCCAGTACAATGAGCAGTTCTTC. Its translation: CASRWGGQYNEQFF. The rearrangement uses TRBV27 and TRBJ2-1; TRBD2 might be the D (7 bases). The CDR3 extends over 14 amino acids. V gave up 6 bases and J gave up 4 bases, with 13 bases separating them. Per germline, CDR1 MNHEY and CDR2 SMNVEV (reference sequence).

This sequence joins TRBV5-6 and TRBJ2-7; TRBD1 matches 7 bases. Germline V gene sequence: CDR1 SGHDT, CDR2 YYEEEE. CDR3 length: 14 residues. J gave up 0 bases and V 2 bases, and 2 bases lay outside the gene matches. In DNA form, the CDR3 reads TGTGCCAGCAGCTTACAGGGGAGCTCCTACGAGCAGTACTTC. Encoded protein: CASSLQGSSYEQYF.

The V gene is TRBV19, the J gene TRBJ2-7; weak D call: TRBD2 (5 bases). CDR1 and CDR2 from the germline V gene are LNHDA and SQIVND (reference sequence). The CDR3 has 14 amino acids. With 5 bases removed from V and 1 base from J, the gap between germline ends came to 12 bases. DNA of the CDR3: TGTGCCAGTAGTTCGAGGGCGCCTTCCTACGAGCAGTACTTC. The encoded protein is CASSSRAPSYEQYF.

CDR3 amino acids: CASSDRAGATNEKLFF. The CDR3 DNA reads TGTGCCAGCAGCGATAGGGCGGGGGCAACTAATGAAAAACTGTTTTTT. The rearrangement uses TRBV9 and TRBJ1-4, with D possibly TRBD1 on 5 matching bases. Trimming took 3 bases from V and 0 from J, leaving 12 bases between them. This CDR3 has 16 residues. The V gene's germline CDR1 is SGDLS and CDR2 YYNGEE.

This clone was counted a single time. This chain links TRBV10-3 with TRBJ1-1; tentatively, D is TRBD1 (6 bases). The V and J ends lost 7 bases and 12 bases respectively, with 24 bases between them. Per germline, CDR1 ENHRY and CDR2 SYGVKD. The CDR3 consists of 14 residues. This chain's CDR3 is CAINPTTGGLLTFF. CDR3 nucleotides: TGTGCCATCAACCCTACTACTGGGGGCCTCTTAACTTTCTTT.

The V and J genes are TRBV14 and TRBJ2-5; D may be TRBD2 (5 bases). Germline V gene sequence: CDR1 SGHDN, CDR2 FVKESK. This CDR3 spans 13 amino acids. V was shortened by 1 base and J by 6 bases, with 9 bases between the two germline ends. The CDR3 is CASSQAGVQTQYF. The CDR3 nucleotides are TGTGCCAGCAGCCAAGCCGGGGTCCAGACCCAGTACTTC. The full variable domain, in which reference TRBV14 and TRBJ2-5 provide the parts outside the CDR3, is EAGVTQFPSHSVIEKGQTVTLRCDPISGHDNLYWYRRVMGKEIKFLLHFVKESKQDESGMPNNRFLAERTGGTYSTLKVQPAELEDSGVYFCASSQAGVQTQYFGPGTRLLVL.

For the CDR3, the DNA is TGTGCCAGCAGTCCCCAGGGAGGAGAAAAACTGTTTTTT. Its protein product is CASSPQGGEKLFF. The V and J genes are TRBV5-6 and TRBJ1-4; D might be TRBD1 (5 bases). V shed 5 bases and J shed 8 bases, with 13 bases lying between them. CDR1 is SGHDT, CDR2 YYEEEE, per germline. The CDR3 contains 13 residues.

This chain joins TRBV5-1 and TRBJ1-1, with D tentatively TRBD1 (6 bases). The CDR3 extends over 14 amino acids. Germline values: CDR1 SGHRS, CDR2 YFSETQ. V was trimmed by 6 bases and J by 0 bases, leaving 12 bases between them. In nucleotides, the CDR3 is TGCGCCAGCACCCTGACAGGTCTGAACACTGAAGCTTTCTTT. It codes for CASTLTGLNTEAFF.

The chain combines TRBV6-6 with TRBJ1-3, with 10 positions matching TRBD1. The trim removed 8 bases at V and 4 bases at J, leaving 2 bases unmatched. Germline CDR1 MNHNY, CDR2 SVGAGI (reference sequence). CDR3 length equals 13 residues. This chain's CDR3 is CASGQGGGNTIYF. The CDR3 DNA sequence: TGTGCCAGCGGACAGGGGGGAGGAAACACCATATATTTT.

In nucleotides, the CDR3 is TGTGCCAGCAGTTTTGGTCAGGGGGCGCGGACCGAAGCTTTCTTT. Encoded protein: CASSFGQGARTEAFF. The chain has TRBV28 and TRBJ1-1, with TRBD1 matching over 8 bases. Germline V gene sequence: CDR1 MDHEN, CDR2 SYDVKM. The CDR3 consists of 15 residues. V shed 3 bases, J shed 8 bases, and the junction held 11 bases outside the gene matches.

V is TRBV5-4 and J is TRBJ2-2; 8 bases are shared with TRBD1. The V segment lost 0 bases and the J segment 4 bases; nucleotides outside the gene matches: 8. The CDR3 loop spans 17 amino acids. Germline assignment: CDR1 SGHNT and CDR2 YYREEE (reference sequence). CDR3 loop: CASSLGSGGRGTGELFF. In DNA, the CDR3 is TGTGCCAGCAGCTTGGGCTCAGGGGGCCGGGGCACCGGGGAGCTGTTTTTT.

This chain links TRBV2 with TRBJ1-6, with D possibly TRBD1 on 6 matching bases. The V end lost 10 bases, the J end lost 9 bases, and 19 bases lay between the germline ends. Looked up from germline, CDR1 is SNHLY and CDR2 is FYNNEI. This CDR3 is built from 14 residues. For the CDR3, the DNA is TGTGCCACCAAGGGGGACTTGGGCGCTTCACCCCTCCACTTT. Translating it yields CATKGDLGASPLHF.

The genes are TRBV11-2 and TRBJ1-6; 8 nucleotides match TRBD1. This CDR3 contains 15 residues. The germline V gene has CDR1 SGHAT and CDR2 FQNNGV. With V trimmed by 1 base and J by 5 bases, 1 base remained unmatched. As DNA, the CDR3 is TGTGCCAGCAGCTTAGGGGACAGGAATAATTCACCCCTCCACTTT. Translation gives CASSLGDRNNSPLHF. Full variable domain (missing parts from reference TRBV11-2 and TRBJ1-6): EAGVAQSPRYKIIEKRQSVAFWCNPISGHATLYWYQQILGQGPKLLIQFQNNGVVDDSQLPKDRFSAERLKGVDSTLKIQPAKLEDSAVYLCASSLGDRNNSPLHFGNGTRLTVT.